This T cell receptor (beta chain) was recovered during a study of PD-L1 blockade in urothelial cancer. Across the whole study: Earlier, patients had received 0 to 3 chemotherapy regimens. Blood samples had a median of around 140,000 T cells, approximately 83,000 unique TCRs, and clonality around 0.08. Study-level findings and limits: When pretreatment blood TCR clonality was below the median, it predicted better survival.

With V trimmed by 4 bases and J by 0 bases, 6 bases remained unmatched. This CDR3 has 16 residues. CDR1 is SGHTA and CDR2 is FQGNSA in the germline V gene. The table lists this clone with a few counts. Its specificity is unknown. Synthetic TCR analog templates were spiked into each PCR. Using immunoSEQ multiplex PCR, the repertoire was profiled, and TCRdb retains in-frame clones only, with some absent. The repertoire holds approximately 34,000 clones, with 70% to 85% as singletons. The TCR originated in a man aged 55 to 70 with urothelial cancer. The chain combines TRBV7-2 with TRBJ2-7, with 10 nucleotides matching TRBD2. The sample was PBMCs, taken around atezolizumab (anti-PD-L1) treatment. The CDR3 DNA is TGTGCCAGCAGCTCCACTAGCGGGGTGAACTCCTACGAGCAGTACTTC. The encoded protein is CASSSTSGVNSYEQYF.